The present T cell receptor beta chain was sequenced within a study of T cells in Graves' hyperthyroidism and ophthalmopathy. Study-wide findings and caveats: From stable hyperthyroidism, ophthalmopathy was separated by a 13 V-J model.

TCR beta CDR3 regions were amplified from RNA. The TCR CDR3 was amplified in a first-round RT-PCR using the HTBI primer set. TCRdb passed the multiplex PCR reads through MiXCR, listing each CDR3 protein once. The sample has fewer than 650,000 distinct CDR3 sequences; more than 13% are singletons. About 9.4 ml fresh peripheral blood yielded the PBMCs. This clonotype has a count of ten or more. Antigen unknown. The CDR3 contains 15 residues. The J segment lost 1 base and the V segment lost 1 base, leaving 2 bases of the junction unmatched. CDR1 SEHNR and CDR2 FQNEAQ come from the germline V gene (reference sequence).

The source of this sequence is a woman aged 18-29 years with Graves' ophthalmopathy. V gene TRBV7-9 combines with J gene TRBJ1-1; TRBD1 matches at 8 bases. The sample was blood. CDR3 coding DNA: TGTGCCAGCAGCTTAGTGCAGGGGGCGAACACTGAAGCTTTCTTT. This gives the protein CASSLVQGANTEAFF.